The 23 T cell receptor beta chains reported below all come from one sample, sequenced in a study of chemoradiotherapy in HPV16-positive cancers. The protocol was immunoSEQ multiplex PCR, while the TCRdb copy is restricted to in-frame clones and leaves out a portion. The sample records roughly 6,200 clones, approximately 83% being singletons. The sample was tumor tissue, taken from a patient who underwent chemoradiotherapy. These receptor sequences come from a human donor with HPV-associated anogenital cancer.

The chain employs TRBV30 and TRBJ1-5; weak D call: TRBD1 (5 bases). Germline V gene sequence: CDR1 GTSNPN, CDR2 SVGIG (reference sequence). The germline V and J ends were trimmed by 3 bases and 0 bases, with 21 bases remaining between them. The CDR3 consists of 18 residues. The DNA for the CDR3 is TGTGCCTGGAGCGCAGGCAGGGACCCTTTCTATAGCAATCAGCCCCAGCATTTT. Translated, it gives CAWSAGRDPFYSNQPQHF.

This clone was counted a few times. The chain has TRBV5-4 and TRBJ2-5; 9 bases are a match to TRBD2. Germline-derived CDR1 and CDR2 are SGHNT and YYREEE (reference sequence). This CDR3 comprises 16 residues. The junction had 11 bases not matched to a gene; V was cut back by 4 bases and J by 4 bases. Written as DNA, the CDR3 is TGTGCCAGCAGCACTGCTAGCGGGGCGGGTCGAGAGACCCAGTACTTC. It specifies CASSTASGAGRETQYF.

The rearrangement links TRBV6-1 to TRBJ2-2; D is perhaps TRBD1 or TRBD2 (5 bases each). The CDR3 extends over 15 amino acids. V lost 6 bases to trimming and J lost 4 bases, with 15 bases between them. The germline V gene has CDR1 MNHNS and CDR2 SASEGT. The CDR3 DNA is TGTGCCAGCAGAAGGGTGGGGGAGATCACCGGGGAGCTGTTTTTT. As protein: CASRRVGEITGELFF.

V is TRBV7-3 and J is TRBJ2-7, with D perhaps TRBD1 (6 bases). The CDR3 length is 16 residues. The V and J ends lost 5 bases and 2 bases respectively, with 19 bases between them. CDR1 and CDR2 from the germline V gene are SGHTA and FQGTGA. In nucleotides, the CDR3 is TGTGCCAGCAGCCTATTCGGGGCAGGGGAAACCTACGAGCAGTACTTC. The encoded protein is CASSLFGAGETYEQYF.

The V call is TRBV30, the J call TRBJ1-1; D uncertain. The CDR3 sequence is 13 residues long. CDR1 and CDR2 (germline): GTSNPN, SVGIG (reference sequence). V gave up 1 base and J gave up 0 bases, with 6 bases separating them. The CDR3 here is CAWSGLMNTEAFF. DNA of the CDR3: TGTGCCTGGAGTGGTCTGATGAACACTGAAGCTTTCTTT.

This clone was seen more than once but under ten times. The CDR3 region is CASSLGNNQPQHF. CDR3 DNA sequence: TGTGCCAGCAGCTTAGGAAACAATCAGCCCCAGCATTTT. V is TRBV7-9 and J is TRBJ1-5; D not certain. Trimming cost V 1 base and J 3 bases, with 4 bases left between them. The germline gives CDR1 SEHNR, CDR2 FQNEAQ (reference sequence). CDR3 length equals 13 residues.

The V and J genes are TRBV6-1 and TRBJ2-3; unclear D gene. V was shortened by 1 base and J by 2 bases, with 4 bases between the two germline ends. Germline V gives CDR1 MNHNS, CDR2 SASEGT. The length of the CDR3 is 13 residues. CDR3 sequence: CASSEVATDTQYF. CDR3 nucleotides: TGTGCCAGCAGTGAAGTAGCCACAGATACGCAGTATTTT.

The rearrangement joins TRBV6-5 to TRBJ2-7; D is possibly TRBD1 (6 bases). The V gene lost 5 bases and the J gene lost 3 bases, with 17 bases spanning the gap. Per the germline V gene, CDR1 is MNHEY and CDR2 is SVGAGI. The CDR3 extends over 15 amino acids. The CDR3 DNA follows: TGTGCCAGCAGTCCTACAGGGTTCGAGGACTACGAGCAGTACTTC. This gives the protein CASSPTGFEDYEQYF.

The chain uses TRBV7-2 and TRBJ2-7, with 7 bases fitting TRBD2. Unmatched junction bases numbered 12, after V lost 2 bases and J lost 2 bases. The CDR3 has 17 residues. The V gene's germline CDR1 is SGHTA and CDR2 FQGNSA. The CDR3 DNA follows: TGTGCCAGCAGCTTATCCCTAGGGGCGGGAGCTCCCTACGAGCAGTACTTC. Translating it yields CASSLSLGAGAPYEQYF.

J is TRBJ1-2 and V is TRBV6-1; 8 nucleotides line up with TRBD1. The CDR3 runs to 13 residues. Germline loops: CDR1 MNHNS, CDR2 SASEGT. V lost 8 bases, J lost 4 bases, and 6 bases stayed unmatched. The CDR3 DNA sequence: TGTGCCAGCCAACAGGGGGAGGCCTATGGCTACACCTTC. This gives the protein CASQQGEAYGYTF.

The chain is built from TRBV11-2 and TRBJ1-2; 10 nucleotides line up with TRBD1. CDR1 SGHAT and CDR2 FQNNGV come from the germline V gene. The CDR3 contains 14 residues. V gave up 4 bases and J gave up 4 bases; unmatched junction bases: 3. The CDR3 sequence is CASSSGTGVYGYTF. CDR3 sequence (DNA): TGTGCCAGCAGCTCCGGGACAGGGGTCTATGGCTACACCTTC.

CDR3 nucleotide sequence: TGTGCCAGCAGCCCCGATCTCCTAGCGGGAGTCGGTAGGAATGAGCAGTTCTTC. This sequence encodes CASSPDLLAGVGRNEQFF. V usage is TRBV4-2 and J usage is TRBJ2-1; 10 bases fit TRBD2. Trimming at V came to 4 bases and at J to 7 bases, leaving 16 bases not matched to a gene. Germline-derived CDR1 and CDR2 are LGHNA and YNFKEQ. The CDR3 totals 18 residues.

Notes on this clone: Within the sample, other DNA sequences also encode this same CDR3. The chain carries TRBV27 and TRBJ2-5; TRBD2 agrees at 9 bases. In germline, CDR1 is MNHEY, CDR2 SMNVEV (reference sequence). CDR3 length: 15 residues. The V gene end was trimmed by 3 bases and the J gene end by 4 bases; junction bases not matched to a gene: 6. CDR3 loop: CASSLSSGDGETQYF. CDR3 DNA sequence: TGTGCCAGCAGTTTGTCTAGCGGGGACGGAGAGACCCAGTACTTC.

The CDR3 protein is CASKPEKTQYF. The CDR3 DNA is TGTGCCAGCAAACCCGAGAAGACCCAGTACTTC. The V gene is TRBV2, the J gene TRBJ2-5; D call uncertain. From germline, CDR1 is SNHLY and CDR2 FYNNEI. This CDR3 has 11 residues. V was cut by 7 bases and J by 6 bases, with 9 bases left in between. The complete variable domain, with remaining parts taken from reference TRBV2 and TRBJ2-5, reads EPEVTQTPSHQVTQMGQEVILRCVPISNHLYFYWYRQILGQKVEFLVSFYNNEISEKSEIFDDQFSVERPDGSNFTLKIRSTKLEDSAMYFCASKPEKTQYFGPGTRLLVL.

This sequence joins TRBV29-1 and TRBJ1-2, with a tentative D call TRBD1 (5 bases). Germline loops: CDR1 SQVTM, CDR2 ANQGSEA. V shed 7 bases and J shed 6 bases, with 12 bases lying between them. The CDR3 loop spans 11 amino acids. The DNA for the CDR3 is TGCAGCGGGTCAGGGTTGGATGGCTACACCTTC. As protein: CSGSGLDGYTF.

The V and J genes are TRBV19 and TRBJ2-1; TRBD2 matches 7 bases. This CDR3 is built from 15 residues. The V gene's germline CDR1 is LNHDA and CDR2 SQIVND (reference sequence). J gave up 7 bases and V 2 bases, and 8 bases lay outside the gene matches. The CDR3 is CASSIKRSGMNEQFF. CDR3 nucleotides: TGTGCCAGTAGTATAAAGAGAAGCGGGATGAATGAGCAGTTCTTC.

Only one count was recorded for this clone. The rearrangement links TRBV11-3 to TRBJ2-1; maybe TRBD1 (6 bases). V lost 0 bases and J lost 9, with 9 bases in between. CDR1 SGHNT and CDR2 YENEEA come from the germline V gene. This CDR3 spans 13 amino acids. CDR3 loop: CASSLEGAGEQFF. The CDR3 region has the DNA TGTGCCAGCAGCTTAGAGGGGGCGGGTGAGCAGTTCTTC.

The chain's CDR3 is CASSQEQGGATNEKLFF. The CDR3 DNA follows: TGCGCCAGCAGCCAAGAACAAGGGGGCGCAACTAATGAAAAACTGTTTTTT. The chain links TRBV4-1 to TRBJ1-4; 7 bases are shared with TRBD1. Germline-derived CDR1 and CDR2 are MGHRA and YSYEKL. The V segment lost 0 bases and the J segment 0 bases; nucleotides outside the gene matches: 4. The CDR3 runs 17 residues.

A few counts support this clone. The chain couples TRBV27 to TRBJ2-5; 7 bases agree with TRBD2. Looked up from germline, CDR1 is MNHEY and CDR2 is SMNVEV (reference sequence). This CDR3 is 14 amino acids long. V lost 6 bases and J lost 2; bases outside the gene matches: 6. CDR3 in DNA: TGTGCCAGCAGCATACTAGCGAATCAAGAGACCCAGTACTTC. It encodes CASSILANQETQYF.

This rearrangement joins TRBV5-1 to TRBJ1-4; weak D call: TRBD1 (6 bases). Germline V gene sequence: CDR1 SGHRS, CDR2 YFSETQ. Trimming removed 0 bases from V and 0 bases from J, with 6 bases in between. The CDR3 is made up of 15 amino acids. CDR3 in amino acids: CASSLEGATNEKLFF. DNA for the CDR3: TGCGCCAGCAGCTTGGAGGGGGCAACTAATGAAAAACTGTTTTTT. Full variable domain (remainder filled in from reference TRBV5-1 and TRBJ1-4): KAGVTQTPRYLIKTRGQQVTLSCSPISGHRSVSWYQQTPGQGLQFLFEYFSETQRNKGNFPGRFSGRQFSNSRSEMNVSTLELGDSALYLCASSLEGATNEKLFFGSGTQLSVL.

The chain recombines TRBV7-6 with TRBJ2-3, with TRBD1 identical over 9 bases. Germline loops: CDR1 SGHVS, CDR2 FNYEAQ. The CDR3 is 15 residues long. The junction had 8 bases not matched to a gene; V was cut back by 5 bases and J by 5 bases. Here the CDR3 reads CASSPVRDREDTQYF. The CDR3 DNA is TGTGCCAGCAGCCCCGTCCGGGACAGGGAAGATACGCAGTATTTT.

The V and J genes are TRBV29-1 and TRBJ1-2; TRBD1 aligns across 7 bases. The CDR3 extends over 13 amino acids. CDR1 is SQVTM, CDR2 ANQGSEA, per germline. J gave up 4 bases and V 7 bases, and 9 bases lay outside the gene matches. CDR3 in DNA: TGCAGCGCCTATTTACAGGGGTTCTATGGCTACACCTTC. Amino acid sequence: CSAYLQGFYGYTF.

This rearrangement joins TRBV27 to TRBJ2-5, with D unresolved. The CDR3 loop spans 10 amino acids. The V end lost 8 bases, the J end lost 12 bases, and 13 bases lay between the germline ends. CDR1 is MNHEY and CDR2 is SMNVEV in the germline V gene (reference sequence). Here the CDR3 reads CASVGRLKYF. Here the CDR3 DNA reads TGTGCCAGCGTTGGCCGTCTCAAGTACTTC.